This T cell receptor beta chain derives from a study of blood T cell repertoires in COVID-19. In the study overall: Nucleic acid was either cDNA or gDNA, and it came from T cells, B-cell-depleted T cells, or PBMCs.

TCRdb keeps only in-frame clones here, not all; method: immunoSEQ multiplex PCR. The sample has roughly 200,000 clones; 85% to 90% are singletons. From germline, CDR1 is SNHLY and CDR2 FYNNEI. This CDR3 contains 16 residues. J lost 0 bases, V lost 6 bases, and 4 bases had no gene match. This receptor was taken from a man aged 50 or older with acute or convalescent COVID-19. The specimen sequenced was peripheral blood. The rearrangement joins TRBV2 to TRBJ2-2; TRBD2 aligns across 10 bases. CDR3 coding DNA: TGTGCCAGCAGCTATAGCGGGAGGACGAACACCGGGGAGCTGTTTTTT. Its translation: CASSYSGRTNTGELFF.